This TCR beta chain was sequenced for a study of cytotoxic CD8 clonotypes in ibrutinib-treated CLL. As for the study in general: Response specimens were obtained following a median treatment duration of 12 months, with a range of 6 to 36.

Per germline, CDR1 SGHRS and CDR2 YFSETQ. This CDR3 region has 14 residues. Trimming removed 3 bases at V and 2 bases at J, with 11 bases between. Repertoires were generated with immunoSEQ multiplex PCR, while TCRdb's copy carries only in-frame clones and drops some. The sample contains some 130,000 clones, under 95% of which appear only once. This clone came up once. This material consisted of PBMCs, taken after 12 months of ibrutinib treatment. V gene TRBV5-1 combines with J gene TRBJ2-5, with D possibly matching TRBD1 (6 bases). The clonotype originates from a human donor with chronic lymphocytic leukemia. CDR3 DNA sequence: TGCGCCAGCAGCTCGGGACATGGTCAAGAGACCCAGTACTTC. Translating gives CASSSGHGQETQYF.